This T cell receptor (beta chain) was found in a study of response to subunit inactivated influenza vaccine. Overall study findings and caveats: With each seasonal influenza vaccination, the authors suggested, few new T cells are recruited.

Turning to this clonotype: What it recognizes is unknown.

TCRdb independently ran MiXCR on the RT-PCR reads; one entry per CDR3 protein. The sample has 500,000 or so distinct CDR3 sequences; 15% to 20% are singletons. The CDR3 loop spans 13 amino acids. CDR1 and CDR2 (germline): DFQATT, SNEGSKA (reference sequence). The V end lost 0 bases, the J end lost 6 bases, and 12 bases lay between the germline ends. The sequence came from a man aged 50 to 69 who received an inactivated influenza vaccine. The chain employs TRBV20-1 and TRBJ2-7, with D tentatively TRBD1 or TRBD2 (5 bases each). The sample was CD4+ T cells sorted from PBMCs, taken around 25 months after vaccination. The CDR3 DNA reads as TGCAGTGCTAGAGAGGACACCGAGGGCGAGCAGTACTTC. Amino acid sequence: CSAREDTEGEQYF.